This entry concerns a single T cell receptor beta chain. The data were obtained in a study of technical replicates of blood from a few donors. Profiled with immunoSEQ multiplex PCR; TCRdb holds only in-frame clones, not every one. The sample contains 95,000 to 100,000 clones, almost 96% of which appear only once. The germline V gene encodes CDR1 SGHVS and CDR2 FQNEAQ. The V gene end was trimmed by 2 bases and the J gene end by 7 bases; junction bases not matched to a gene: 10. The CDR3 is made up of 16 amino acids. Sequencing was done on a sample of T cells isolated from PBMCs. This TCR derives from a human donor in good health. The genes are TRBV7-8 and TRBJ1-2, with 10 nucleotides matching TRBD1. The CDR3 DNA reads TGTGCCAGCAGCTTAAGACGGGGACAGGGGATGGCTGGCTACACCTTC. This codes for CASSLRRGQGMAGYTF. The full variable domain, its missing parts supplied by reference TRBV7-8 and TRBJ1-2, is GAGVSQSPRYKVAKRGQDVALRCDPISGHVSLFWYQQALGQGPEFLTYFQNEAQLDKSGLPSDRFFAERPEGSVSTLKIQRTQQEDSAVYLCASSLRRGQGMAGYTFGSGTRLTVV.